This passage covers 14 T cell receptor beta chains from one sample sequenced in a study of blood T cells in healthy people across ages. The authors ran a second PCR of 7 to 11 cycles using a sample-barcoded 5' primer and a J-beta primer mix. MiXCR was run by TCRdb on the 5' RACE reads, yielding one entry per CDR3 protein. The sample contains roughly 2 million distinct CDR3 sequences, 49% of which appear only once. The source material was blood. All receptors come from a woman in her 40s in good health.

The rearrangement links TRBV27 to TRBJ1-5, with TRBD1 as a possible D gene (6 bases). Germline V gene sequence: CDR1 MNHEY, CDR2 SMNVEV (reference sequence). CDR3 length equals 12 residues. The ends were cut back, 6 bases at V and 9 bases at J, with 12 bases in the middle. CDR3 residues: CASSGGGGPQHF. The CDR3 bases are TGTGCCAGCAGCGGGGGAGGGGGGCCCCAGCATTTT.

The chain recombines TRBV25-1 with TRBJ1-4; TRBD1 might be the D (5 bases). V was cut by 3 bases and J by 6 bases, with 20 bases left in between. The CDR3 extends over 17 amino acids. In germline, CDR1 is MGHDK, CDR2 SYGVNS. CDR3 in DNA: TGTGCCAGCAGTGAGGCTCGGGGGGACGGACGATATGAAAAACTGTTTTTT. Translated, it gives CASSEARGDGRYEKLFF.

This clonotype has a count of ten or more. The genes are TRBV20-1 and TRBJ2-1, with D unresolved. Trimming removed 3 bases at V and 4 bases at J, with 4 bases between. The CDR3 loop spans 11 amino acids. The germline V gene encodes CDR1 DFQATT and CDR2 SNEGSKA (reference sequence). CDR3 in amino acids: CSARSYNEQFF. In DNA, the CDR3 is TGCAGTGCTAGGTCTTACAATGAGCAGTTCTTC.

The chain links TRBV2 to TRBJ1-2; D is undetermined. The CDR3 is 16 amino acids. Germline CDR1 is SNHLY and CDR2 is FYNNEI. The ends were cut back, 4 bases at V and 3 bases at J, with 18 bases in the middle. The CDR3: CASSVGLQGFDYGYTF. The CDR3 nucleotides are TGTGCCAGCAGTGTAGGTCTGCAAGGGTTTGACTATGGCTACACCTTC.

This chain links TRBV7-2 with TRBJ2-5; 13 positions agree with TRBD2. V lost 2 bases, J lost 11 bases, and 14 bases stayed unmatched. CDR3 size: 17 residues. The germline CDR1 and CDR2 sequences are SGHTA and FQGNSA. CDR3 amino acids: CASSLTGTSGVLNEQYF. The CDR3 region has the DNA TGTGCCAGCAGCTTAACCGGGACTAGCGGGGTTCTCAATGAGCAGTACTTC.

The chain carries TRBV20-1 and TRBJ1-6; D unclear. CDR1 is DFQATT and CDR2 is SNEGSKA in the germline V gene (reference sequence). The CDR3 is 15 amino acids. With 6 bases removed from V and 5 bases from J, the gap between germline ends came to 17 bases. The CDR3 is CSALPSGMDNSPLHF. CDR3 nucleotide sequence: TGCAGTGCACTTCCCTCGGGCATGGATAATTCACCCCTCCACTTT.

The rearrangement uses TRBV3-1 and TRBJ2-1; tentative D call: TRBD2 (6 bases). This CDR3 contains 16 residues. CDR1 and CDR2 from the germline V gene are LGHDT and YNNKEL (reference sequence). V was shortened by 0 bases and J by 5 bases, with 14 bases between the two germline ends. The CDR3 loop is CASSQEWAGPNNEQFF. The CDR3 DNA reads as TGTGCCAGCAGCCAAGAATGGGCGGGACCCAACAATGAGCAGTTCTTC.

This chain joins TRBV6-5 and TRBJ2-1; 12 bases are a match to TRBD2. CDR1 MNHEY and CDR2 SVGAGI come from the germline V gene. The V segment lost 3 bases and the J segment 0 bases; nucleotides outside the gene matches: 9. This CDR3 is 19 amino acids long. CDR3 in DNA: TGTGCCAGCAGTTATTGGGGGACTAGCGGGCATAGCTCCTACAATGAGCAGTTCTTC. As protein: CASSYWGTSGHSSYNEQFF.

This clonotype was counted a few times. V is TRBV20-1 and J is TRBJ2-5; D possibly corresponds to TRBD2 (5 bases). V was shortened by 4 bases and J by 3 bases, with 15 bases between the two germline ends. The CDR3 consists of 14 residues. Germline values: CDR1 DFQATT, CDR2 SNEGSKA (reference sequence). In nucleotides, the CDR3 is TGCAGTGCTACCTCCCCTGGGAGAAAAGAGACCCAGTACTTC. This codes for CSATSPGRKETQYF.

CDR3: CASSYSPGGVGNEKLFF. As DNA, the CDR3 is TGTGCCAGCAGTTACTCCCCCGGGGGCGTAGGTAATGAAAAACTGTTTTTT. This chain connects TRBV6-6 to TRBJ1-4; D might be TRBD1 (6 bases). The CDR3 consists of 17 residues. Germline CDR1 and CDR2: MNHNY and SVGAGI (reference sequence). V was clipped by 0 bases and J by 4 bases, with 15 bases between them.

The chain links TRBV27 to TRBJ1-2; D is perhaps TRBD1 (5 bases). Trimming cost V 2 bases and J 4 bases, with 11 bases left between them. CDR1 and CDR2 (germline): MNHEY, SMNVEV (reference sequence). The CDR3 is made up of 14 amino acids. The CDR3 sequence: CASSLNLGAYGYTF. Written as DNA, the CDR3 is TGTGCCAGCAGTTTAAATCTAGGGGCCTATGGCTACACCTTC.

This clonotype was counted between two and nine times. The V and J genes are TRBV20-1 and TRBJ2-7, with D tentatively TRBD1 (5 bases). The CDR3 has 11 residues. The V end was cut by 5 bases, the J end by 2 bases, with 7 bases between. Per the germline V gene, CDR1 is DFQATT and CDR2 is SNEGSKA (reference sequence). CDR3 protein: CSAPDTYEQYF. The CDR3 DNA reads TGCAGTGCTCCGGACACCTACGAGCAGTACTTC.

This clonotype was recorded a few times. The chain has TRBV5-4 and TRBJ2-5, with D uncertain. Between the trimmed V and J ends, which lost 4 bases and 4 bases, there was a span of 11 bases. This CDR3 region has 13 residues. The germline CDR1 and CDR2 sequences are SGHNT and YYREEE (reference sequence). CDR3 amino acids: CASSAGILETQYF. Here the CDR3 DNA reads TGTGCCAGCAGCGCAGGCATACTAGAGACCCAGTACTTC.

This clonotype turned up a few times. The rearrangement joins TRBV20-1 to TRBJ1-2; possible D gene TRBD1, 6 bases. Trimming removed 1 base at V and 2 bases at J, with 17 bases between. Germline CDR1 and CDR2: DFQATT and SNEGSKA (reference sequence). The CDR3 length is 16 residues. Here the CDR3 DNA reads TGCAGTGCTAGAGGTGGTTTCCCAGGGGCGAACTATGGCTACACCTTC. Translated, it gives CSARGGFPGANYGYTF.